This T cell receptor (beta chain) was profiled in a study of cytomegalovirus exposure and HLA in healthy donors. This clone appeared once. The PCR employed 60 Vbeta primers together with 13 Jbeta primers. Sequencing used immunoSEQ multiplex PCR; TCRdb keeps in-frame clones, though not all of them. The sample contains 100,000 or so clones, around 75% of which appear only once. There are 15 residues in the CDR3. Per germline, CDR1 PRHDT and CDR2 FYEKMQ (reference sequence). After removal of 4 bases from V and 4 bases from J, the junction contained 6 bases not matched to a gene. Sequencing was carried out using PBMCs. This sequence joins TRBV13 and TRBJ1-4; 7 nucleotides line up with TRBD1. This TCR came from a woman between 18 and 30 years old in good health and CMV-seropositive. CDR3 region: CASSSRTGGNEKLFF. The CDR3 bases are TGTGCCAGCAGCTCAAGGACAGGAGGTAATGAAAAACTGTTTTTT.